Listed below are T cell receptor beta chains from one sample, sequenced in a study of blood T cell repertoires in COVID-19. Produced via immunoSEQ multiplex PCR; TCRdb's table is partial and in-frame only. This table has 290,000 or so clones, about four fifths appearing once. The sample was PBMCs or T cells enriched from blood (not recorded which). The receptor source for this set is a man in his forties who had been exposed to COVID-19. Both conserved end residues are part of each CDR3. D genes are given only for firm matches. For some rows the clone size is stated as once, few or many, or as a class when expanded; others skip it.

V,J,D,size,DNA,CDR3
TRBV25-1,TRBJ2-2,TRBD1,once,TGTGCCAGCAGCGAACAGGGGCCGGGGGAGCTGTTTTTT,CASSEQGPGELFF
TRBV10-3,TRBJ1-2,-,-,TGTGCCATCAGTGGCGCAGGGGACGGCTATGGCTACACCTTC,CAISGAGDGYGYTF
TRBV11-2,TRBJ1-1,TRBD1,-,TGTGCCAGCAGCTTGACAGGGATCGGCACTGAAGCTTTCTTT,CASSLTGIGTEAFF
TRBV10-1,TRBJ2-7,TRBD2,-,TGCGCCAGCAGGAAACAGGTGGTGGAGACTAAGCGGGACTCCTACGAGCAGTACTTC,CASRKQVVETKRDSYEQYF
TRBV11-3,TRBJ2-1,-,few,TGTGCCAGCAGCTTAGACCCCCGTTTACGGGAAAGCTCCTACAATGAGCAGTTCTTC,CASSLDPRLRESSYNEQFF
TRBV21-1,TRBJ2-3,-,-,TGTGCCTGCGCGTTTCCACCCGCAGATACGCAGTATTTT,CACAFPPADTQYF
TRBV12-5,TRBJ2-1,-,-,TGTGCTAGTGCCCCCGACGGGACCTACAATGAGCAGTTCTTC,CASAPDGTYNEQFF
TRBV4-2,TRBJ2-2,-,-,TGTGCCAGCAGCCCTATGGTCACCGGGGAGCTGTTTTTT,CASSPMVTGELFF
TRBV14,TRBJ2-7,TRBD1,-,TGTGCCAGCCGCGACAGGGGGATTGGCTACGAGCAGTACTTC,CASRDRGIGYEQYF
TRBV12-3/TRBV12-4,TRBJ1-4,-,-,TGTGCCAGCAGGCCCGAGGGGCGGGGAAAACTGTTTTTT,CASRPEGRGKLFF
TRBV19,TRBJ2-3,-,once,TGTGCCAGTAGTCCACAGGGAGATACGCAGTATTTT,CASSPQGDTQYF
TRBV6-5,TRBJ2-7,-,-,TGTGCCAGCAGGGCGACAGGAAACGCCTACGAGCAGTACTTC,CASRATGNAYEQYF
TRBV24-1,TRBJ2-2,-,-,TGTGCCACCAGTGTTTATAACACCGGGGAGCTGTTTTTT,CATSVYNTGELFF
TRBV7-9,TRBJ2-3,-,few,TGTGCCAGCAGCACAGGAACTAGCACAGATACGCAGTATTTT,CASSTGTSTDTQYF
TRBV21-1,TRBJ2-4,-,-,TGTGCCAGCAGCAAGGGGGACAGGGTAAAAAACATTCAGTACTTC,CASSKGDRVKNIQYF
TRBV27,TRBJ2-7,-,-,TGTGCCAGCGCGCTTATCGCGGACAGCGGTTCGGTCGAGCAGTACTTC,CASALIADSGSVEQYF
TRBV6-5,TRBJ1-1,TRBD1,few,TGTGCCAGCAGTACCGGGACAGGGGGAAGAGCTTTCTTT,CASSTGTGGRAFF
TRBV3-1/TRBV3-2,TRBJ1-1,-,-,TGTGCCAGCAGCCAAGGCCTCGGACAGACTATGAACACTGAAGCTTTCTTT,CASSQGLGQTMNTEAFF
TRBV9,TRBJ2-2,-,-,TGTGCCAGCACCGAAGCTTACACCGGGGAGCTGTTTTTT,CASTEAYTGELFF
TRBV7-2,TRBJ2-1,-,-,TGTGCCAGCAGCTCGGAGGGGACTCTTTCCCGCAATGAGCAGTTCTTC,CASSSEGTLSRNEQFF